These 10 T cell receptor beta chains originate from one sample sequenced in a study of CD8+ T cells in alopecia areata (dated by TCRdb to the late 2010s). The library came from the immunoSEQ multiplex PCR assay. For TCR sequencing, RNA was extracted from every sample and reverse transcribed into cDNA to serve as template. TCRdb obtained this table from immuneACCESS and retained in-frame rearrangements with V and J assigned. These tables miss some clones; where compared with another copy, unresolved V genes account for less than half of the shortfall, and the remainder is unexplained. This sample is represented by more than 95,000 clones; roughly two fifths of them were singletons. In total, the top ten clones hold roughly 1.3% of the sample. Sequencing was done on a sample of CD4+ T cells sorted from blood. The receptors come from a human donor with alopecia areata.

This clone was found a few times. V is TRBV7-9 and J is TRBJ2-1, with 7 nucleotides matching TRBD2. CDR3 length: 16 residues. Looked up from germline, CDR1 is SEHNR and CDR2 is FQNEAQ (reference sequence). The V and J ends lost 0 bases and 5 bases, in that order; junction bases with no gene match: 7. CDR3 sequence (DNA): TGTGCCAGCAGCTTAGCGTGGCTAGCGGAGAACAATGAGCAGTTCTTC. It yields the protein CASSLAWLAENNEQFF.

The chain links TRBV5-1 to TRBJ1-1, with D tentatively TRBD1 (6 bases). The CDR3 runs to 16 residues. Trimming removed 0 bases at V and 8 bases at J, with 20 bases between. Germline CDR1 and CDR2: SGHRS and YFSETQ. Written as DNA, the CDR3 is TGCGCCAGCAGCTTGGACGAAAGGGGGTCTTATCCCGAAGCTTTCTTT. Translated: CASSLDERGSYPEAFF.

The V and J genes are TRBV28 and TRBJ1-6, with D possibly being TRBD1 (6 bases). The CDR3 length is 13 residues. V lost 5 bases and J 7 bases, leaving 9 bases between the germline ends. From germline, CDR1 is MDHEN and CDR2 SYDVKM. CDR3: CASSNDRNSPLHF. In nucleotides, the CDR3 is TGTGCCAGCAGTAACGACAGGAATTCACCCCTCCACTTT.

The sample holds a few counts of this clone. The V gene is TRBV16, the J gene TRBJ1-6; TRBD1 matches 8 bases. With V trimmed by 2 bases and J by 8 bases, 2 bases remained unmatched. Germline V CDR1 and CDR2: KGHSY, FQNENV. This CDR3 has 14 amino acids. The chain's CDR3 is CASSQRTGYSPLHF. The CDR3 bases are TGTGCCAGCAGCCAACGGACAGGGTATTCACCCCTCCACTTT. The complete variable domain, with remaining parts taken from reference TRBV16 and TRBJ1-6, reads GEEVAQTPKHLVRGEGQKAKLYCAPIKGHSYVFWYQQVLKNEFKFLISFQNENVFDETGMPKERFSAKCLPNSPCSLEIQATKLEDSAVYFCASSQRTGYSPLHFGNGTRLTVT.

The chain couples TRBV28 to TRBJ2-7; 8 bases are shared with TRBD2. J was trimmed by 3 bases and V by 5 bases; bases with no gene match: 3. The germline gives CDR1 MDHEN, CDR2 SYDVKM. This CDR3 spans 13 amino acids. The CDR3 DNA follows: TGTGCCAGCAGTAGCGGGAGTGTCTACGAGCAGTACTTC. Translation: CASSSGSVYEQYF.

This clone was picked up many times. The chain has TRBV28 and TRBJ2-7, with unresolved D. Germline CDR1 reads MDHEN; CDR2 reads SYDVKM. This CDR3 is 13 amino acids long. V gave up 7 bases and J gave up 0 bases, with 10 bases separating them. CDR3 in DNA: TGTGCCAGCATAAGTCAGAGCTCCTACGAGCAGTACTTC. Its protein is CASISQSSYEQYF.

This chain joins TRBV30 and TRBJ2-5; D remains unclear. The DNA end lines up better with TRBJ2-7; the J call may be wrong. The germline CDR1 and CDR2 sequences are GTSNPN and SVGIG (reference sequence). The CDR3 contains 14 residues. CDR3 amino acids: CAWDSGVPLYEQYF. The CDR3 DNA reads as TGTGCCTGGGATAGTGGGGTTCCCCTCTACGAGCAGTACTTC.

The CDR3 region has the DNA TGTGCCAGCAGCTTCGGGGACAGGATTCAGCCCCAGCATTTT. Its protein product is CASSFGDRIQPQHF. The V and J genes are TRBV5-6 and TRBJ1-5; TRBD1 matches at 8 bases. Germline V gives CDR1 SGHDT, CDR2 YYEEEE. J lost 6 bases, V lost 2 bases, and 4 bases had no gene match. The CDR3 totals 14 residues. Full variable domain (remainder filled in from reference TRBV5-6 and TRBJ1-5): DAGVTQSPTHLIKTRGQQVTLRCSPKSGHDTVSWYQQALGQGPQFIFQYYEEEERQRGNFPDRFSGHQFPNYSSELNVNALLLGDSALYLCASSFGDRIQPQHFGDGTRLSIL.

The chain joins TRBV11-1 to TRBJ2-1; D is unresolved. The CDR3 is 12 residues long. Germline V gives CDR1 SGHAT, CDR2 FQDESV (reference sequence). V lost 1 base to trimming and J lost 7 bases, with 5 bases between them. Here the CDR3 DNA reads TGTGCCAGCAGCTTAGGTCAGAATGAGCAGTTCTTC. Its protein is CASSLGQNEQFF. Full variable domain (outside the CDR3, taken from reference TRBV11-1 and TRBJ2-1): EAEVAQSPRYKITEKSQAVAFWCDPISGHATLYWYRQILGQGPELLVQFQDESVVDDSQLPKDRFSAERLKGVDSTLKIQPAELGDSAMYLCASSLGQNEQFFGPGTRLTVL.

The chain employs TRBV6-5 and TRBJ2-1; 7 positions match TRBD2. V shed 7 bases, J shed 2 bases, and the junction held 5 bases outside the gene matches. Germline V gene sequence: CDR1 MNHEY, CDR2 SVGAGI. The CDR3 consists of 14 residues. As DNA, the CDR3 is TGTGCCAGCACTAGCGGCCTGGCCTACAATGAGCAGTTCTTC. Translation: CASTSGLAYNEQFF.